The present T cell receptor beta chain was sequenced within a study of blood T cell repertoires in COVID-19. Looking at the study overall: The origin of the acute and convalescent COVID-19 samples was the United States, Italy and Spain.

Enrollees, roughly 18 to 95 years old, lived in 20 to 25 US areas. Recovered status in Cohort 3 required two negative PCRs, clearance, or symptom resolution. V was clipped by 6 bases and J by 7 bases, with 13 bases between them. Per the germline V gene, CDR1 is SEHNR and CDR2 is FQNEAQ (reference sequence). The CDR3 is 12 residues long. Sequenced by immunoSEQ multiplex PCR; TCRdb stores in-frame clones only, minus some. The sample consists of about 180,000 clones, around 85% of them appearing once. Specimen: PBMCs or T cells enriched from blood (not recorded which). This sequence originates from a man aged 35 to 55 who had recovered from COVID-19. This sequence joins TRBV7-9 and TRBJ2-7, with D maybe TRBD2 (6 bases). CDR3 bases: TGTGCCAGCAGGGCGGGGCCTGGGGAGCAGTACTTC. This codes for CASRAGPGEQYF. The variable domain in full, with the rest retrieved from reference TRBV7-9 and TRBJ2-7, is DTGVSQNPRHKITKRGQNVTFRCDPISEHNRLYWYRQTLGQGPEFLTYFQNEAQLEKSRLLSDRFSAERPKGSFSTLEIQRTEQGDSAMYLCASRAGPGEQYFGPGTRLTVT.